Below, 22 T cell receptor beta chains from the same sample are listed, as sequenced in a study of vaccination and CD4 T cells after COVID-19. Antigens of these TCRs are unknown. Treatment described: roughly nine-day PBMC culture with coronavirus spike peptide pools or control peptides (ViraFEST assay). The Oncomine TCR Beta short-read assay was applied to DNA of cultured CD4+ T cells. MiXCR was run by TCRdb on the PCR reads, yielding one entry per CDR3 protein. This sample yields under 25,000 distinct CDR3 sequences, of which approximately 50% are seen a single time; approximately 7.5% belongs to the top ten. The sequencing input was CD4+ T cells from blood, cultured in vitro. The source of these receptors is a human donor who had recovered from COVID-19.

In its sample, this clonotype was seen once. This chain connects TRBV5-6 to TRBJ1-2, with a weak D call TRBD1 (5 bases). Germline CDR1 SGHDT, CDR2 YYEEEE. The CDR3 consists of 11 residues. V lost 3 bases, J lost 10 bases, and 10 bases lay in between. CDR3 sequence reads: CASSSEGTYTF. In DNA, the CDR3 is TGTGCCAGCAGCTCGGAGGGGACCTACACCTTC.

V and J are TRBV19 and TRBJ1-4; no clear D gene. The CDR3 totals 15 residues. Germline V gives CDR1 LNHDA, CDR2 SQIVND (reference sequence). Trimming took off 6 bases at V and 0 bases at J, with 11 bases between the two ends. CDR3 coding DNA: TGTGCCAGTAGCCAAGGACCGACAACTAATGAAAAACTGTTTTTT. As protein: CASSQGPTTNEKLFF.

The V call is TRBV24-1, the J call TRBJ1-2; 7 nucleotides agree with TRBD1. The V gene's germline CDR1 is KGHDR and CDR2 SFDVKD. The CDR3 extends over 14 amino acids. Trimming removed 5 bases from V and 4 bases from J; junction bases left unmatched: 6. Here the CDR3 reads CATSGTGVRYGYTF. The CDR3 region has the DNA TGTGCCACCAGTGGGACAGGAGTTCGCTATGGCTACACCTTC.

The chain has TRBV6-1 and TRBJ1-1, with D hard to call. In germline, CDR1 is MNHNS, CDR2 SASEGT. This CDR3 comprises 14 residues. Trimming stripped 7 bases from V and 1 base from J, with 13 bases between. The CDR3 region is CASKGSFENTEAFF. The CDR3 DNA sequence: TGTGCCAGCAAAGGCTCTTTCGAGAACACTGAAGCTTTCTTT.

The chain recombines TRBV6-5 with TRBJ1-5, with D hard to call. The CDR3 has 13 residues. Germline loops: CDR1 MNHEY, CDR2 SVGAGI. V was clipped by 0 bases and J by 6 bases, with 6 bases between them. Here the CDR3 reads CASSYSGSQPQHF. CDR3 in DNA: TGTGCCAGCAGTTACTCGGGGTCTCAGCCCCAGCATTTT.

The chain carries TRBV12-3 or TRBV12-4 and TRBJ2-2, with D maybe TRBD1 (5 bases). The CDR3 length is 14 residues. V lost 6 bases and J 0 bases, leaving 8 bases between the germline ends. In DNA, the CDR3 is TGTGCCAGCAGCCCGACAGCGAACACCGGGGAGCTGTTTTTT. It is translated as CASSPTANTGELFF.

This clonotype was recorded once. V usage is TRBV19 and J usage is TRBJ1-2, with 8 bases fitting TRBD1. Germline CDR1 LNHDA, CDR2 SQIVND (reference sequence). Losses at the gene ends were 7 bases for V and 8 bases for J; bases not matched to a gene: 15. This CDR3 has 15 residues. CDR3 sequence: CASIARDRSLRGYTF. The CDR3 region has the DNA TGTGCCAGTATCGCTCGGGACAGGTCGCTGAGAGGCTACACCTTC.

This clonotype turned up a few times. No DNA is shown, since the ends of the CDR3 on it are uncertain; the CDR3 is the one TCRdb lists. The rearrangement uses TRBV12-3 or TRBV12-4 and TRBJ1-2. The CDR3 adds up to 13 amino acids, both ends counted. Here the CDR3 reads CASSSSDFYGYTF.

This clonotype was picked up a small number of times. The chain is built from TRBV6-1 and TRBJ2-2; D gene ambiguous. The germline V gene has CDR1 MNHNS and CDR2 SASEGT. Trimming left V 2 bases short and J 2 bases short, with 9 bases between. The CDR3 has 15 amino acids. As DNA, the CDR3 is TGTGCCAGCAGTGAAATGGTTTCCAACACCGGGGAGCTGTTTTTT. This gives the protein CASSEMVSNTGELFF.

As to this clonotype: The junction does not match germline at one end; this may be a read error. This chain connects TRBV20-1 to TRBJ2-2; tentative D call: TRBD1 (6 bases). This CDR3 is built from 15 residues. The germline V gene has CDR1 DFQATT and CDR2 SNEGSKA (reference sequence). This chain's CDR3 is CSARLQGGSTGEPFF. The CDR3, as DNA: TGCAGTGCTAGACTCCAAGGGGGTAGCACCGGGGAGCCGTTTTTT.

This clonotype appeared a few times. The rearrangement links TRBV2 to TRBJ1-1; tentatively, D is TRBD1 (5 bases). This CDR3 spans 12 amino acids. CDR1 and CDR2 from the germline V gene are SNHLY and FYNNEI. V was pared by 5 bases and J by 5 bases, with 9 bases between. The CDR3 loop reads CASSWGETEAFF. The CDR3 DNA follows: TGTGCCAGCAGTTGGGGGGAAACTGAAGCTTTCTTT.

This CDR3 is CASGENRLGLAGAYEQYF. In DNA form, the CDR3 reads TGCGCCAGCGGGGAAAATCGCCTAGGACTAGCGGGAGCCTACGAGCAGTACTTC. The chain employs TRBV10-1 and TRBJ2-7; 13 bases are a match to TRBD2. The CDR3 is made up of 18 amino acids. Germline loops: CDR1 WNHNN, CDR2 SYGVQD (reference sequence). Germline trimming cut 8 bases from V and 2 bases from J; bases unmatched to any gene: 15.

The chain links TRBV30 to TRBJ1-2; the D is unclear. The CDR3 covers 12 residues. In germline, CDR1 is GTSNPN, CDR2 SVGIG (reference sequence). V lost 3 bases to trimming and J lost 8 bases, with 13 bases between them. The CDR3 reads CAWRTNPRGYTF. CDR3 DNA: TGTGCCTGGAGGACGAATCCGAGGGGCTACACCTTC. The whole variable domain, filled in from reference TRBV30 and TRBJ1-2, reads SQTIHQWPATLVQPVGSPLSLECTVEGTSNPNLYWYRQAAGRGLQLLFYSVGIGQISSEVPQNLSASRPQDRQFILSSKKLLLSDSGFYLCAWRTNPRGYTFGSGTRLTVV.

The count of this clonotype is one. The chain carries TRBV2 and TRBJ2-1; 14 bases are shared with TRBD2. Germline CDR1 reads SNHLY; CDR2 reads FYNNEI. J gave up 4 bases and V 7 bases, and 6 bases lay outside the gene matches. CDR3 length: 16 residues. CDR3 protein: CASIPGTSGRYNEQFF. The CDR3 DNA reads TGTGCCAGCATTCCCGGGACTAGCGGGAGATACAATGAGCAGTTCTTC. The whole variable domain, remainder taken from reference TRBV2 and TRBJ2-1, is EPEVTQTPSHQVTQMGQEVILRCVPISNHLYFYWYRQILGQKVEFLVSFYNNEISEKSEIFDDQFSVERPDGSNFTLKIRSTKLEDSAMYFCASIPGTSGRYNEQFFGPGTRLTVL.

The chain links TRBV5-4 to TRBJ2-2; 7 bases are a match to TRBD2. Trimming cost V 2 bases and J 2 bases; bases outside gene matches: 6. The V gene's germline CDR1 is SGHNT and CDR2 YYREEE (reference sequence). The length of the CDR3 is 16 residues. The DNA for the CDR3 is TGTGCCAGCAGCTTCGGGGGAGCGGGAAACACCGGGGAGCTGTTTTTT. This translates into CASSFGGAGNTGELFF.

This clonotype has just a few counts. The gene calls are TRBV28 and TRBJ1-2; D not resolved. The CDR3 consists of 14 residues. The V gene's germline CDR1 is MDHEN and CDR2 SYDVKM. Deletions cut 5 bases from V and 6 bases from J, with 16 bases between. CDR3 protein: CASSPSRGLNGYTF. The CDR3 DNA reads TGTGCCAGCAGTCCCTCCCGGGGATTGAATGGCTACACCTTC.

The chain joins TRBV20-1 to TRBJ1-6, with D maybe TRBD1 (6 bases). The CDR3 has 13 residues. Germline CDR1 DFQATT, CDR2 SNEGSKA (reference sequence). V was shortened by 1 base and J by 10 bases, with 11 bases between the two germline ends. The CDR3 sequence: CSARAGVDSPLHF. As DNA, the CDR3 is TGCAGTGCTAGAGCAGGGGTAGACTCACCCCTCCACTTT.

The chain is built from TRBV20-1 and TRBJ1-1; no reliable D call. Per the germline V gene, CDR1 is DFQATT and CDR2 is SNEGSKA (reference sequence). The CDR3 contains 12 residues. Between the trimmed V and J ends, which lost 6 bases and 3 bases, there was a span of 11 bases. This CDR3 is CSAMVLYTEAFF. In DNA, the CDR3 is TGCAGTGCCATGGTTCTTTACACTGAAGCTTTCTTT.

The chain employs TRBV30 and TRBJ2-7; TRBD2 might be the D (6 bases). This CDR3 region has 11 residues. The germline V gene has CDR1 GTSNPN and CDR2 SVGIG (reference sequence). V dropped 5 bases and J dropped 10 bases, with 15 bases sitting between them. The CDR3 loop reads CAWGTAGSQYF. The CDR3 nucleotides read TGTGCCTGGGGAACAGCGGGCTCACAGTACTTC.

This chain joins TRBV5-1 and TRBJ2-3, with D uncertain. The germline V gene encodes CDR1 SGHRS and CDR2 YFSETQ. Trimming left V 6 bases short and J 1 base short, with 9 bases between. The CDR3 is made up of 13 amino acids. CDR3 in DNA: TGCGCCAGCAAGGTTGAGGGCACAGATACGCAGTATTTT. Amino acid sequence: CASKVEGTDTQYF.

Only a few counts were recorded for this clonotype. This chain uses TRBV12-3 or TRBV12-4 with TRBJ1-2, with 8 bases matching TRBD1. The length of the CDR3 is 15 residues. V trimming: 6 bases; J trimming: 6 bases; junction bases outside the gene matches: 12. Written as DNA, the CDR3 is TGTGCCAGCAGCCGTCGACAGGGGCCCCTGAATGGCTACACCTTC. Translating it yields CASSRRQGPLNGYTF.

This clonotype was detected a few times. The chain combines TRBV25-1 with TRBJ1-2; weak D call: TRBD1 (6 bases). Germline lookup yields CDR1 MGHDK and CDR2 SYGVNS. V lost 4 bases and J lost 9, with 15 bases in between. The CDR3 length is 13 residues. The CDR3 DNA follows: TGTGCCAGCAGTGTTCACCAGGGGAGTCGCTACACCTTC. Protein product: CASSVHQGSRYTF.